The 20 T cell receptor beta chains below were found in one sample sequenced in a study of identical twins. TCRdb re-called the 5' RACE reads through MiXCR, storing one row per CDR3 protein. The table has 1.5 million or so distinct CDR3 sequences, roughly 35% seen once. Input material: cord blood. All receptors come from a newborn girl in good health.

The CDR3, as DNA: TGTGCCAGCAGCCTGGGACAGGGGCGGCCCTCCTACGAGCAGTACTTC. It is translated as CASSLGQGRPSYEQYF. This rearrangement joins TRBV3-1 to TRBJ2-7; 10 bases fit TRBD1. The CDR3 is 16 amino acids. The V gene's germline CDR1 is LGHDT and CDR2 YNNKEL (reference sequence). V gave up 4 bases and J gave up 0 bases; unmatched junction bases: 6.

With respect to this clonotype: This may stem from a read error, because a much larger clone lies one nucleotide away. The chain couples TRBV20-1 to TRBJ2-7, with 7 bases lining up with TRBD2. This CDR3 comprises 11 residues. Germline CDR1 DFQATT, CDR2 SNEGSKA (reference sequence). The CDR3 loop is CSRAGLNEQYF. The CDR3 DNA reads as TGCAGCCGAGCGGGGCTCAATGAGCAGTACTTC.

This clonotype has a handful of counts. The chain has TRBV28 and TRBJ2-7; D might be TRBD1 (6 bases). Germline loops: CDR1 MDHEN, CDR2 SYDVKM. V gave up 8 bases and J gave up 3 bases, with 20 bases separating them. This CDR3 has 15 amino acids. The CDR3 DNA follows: TGTGCCAGCCAAAGTTCCGGGTCAGGGGACTACGAGCAGTACTTC. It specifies CASQSSGSGDYEQYF.

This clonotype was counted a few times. CDR3: CASSYSGGHLNTEAFF. The CDR3 nucleotides read TGTGCCAGCAGTTACTCGGGAGGACACCTGAACACTGAAGCTTTCTTT. This chain joins TRBV6-2 or TRBV6-3 and TRBJ1-1; TRBD1 might be the D (5 bases). V lost 0 bases and J lost 0, with 11 bases in between. The length of the CDR3 is 16 residues. Germline V gives CDR1 MNHEY, CDR2 SVGEGT.

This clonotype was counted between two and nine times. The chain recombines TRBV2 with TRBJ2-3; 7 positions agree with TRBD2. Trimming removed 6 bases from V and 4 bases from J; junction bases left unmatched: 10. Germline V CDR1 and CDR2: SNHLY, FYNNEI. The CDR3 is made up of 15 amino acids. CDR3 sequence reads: CASRAGGLEADTQYF. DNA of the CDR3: TGTGCCAGCAGGGCCGGAGGACTAGAGGCAGATACGCAGTATTTT. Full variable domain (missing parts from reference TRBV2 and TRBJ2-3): EPEVTQTPSHQVTQMGQEVILRCVPISNHLYFYWYRQILGQKVEFLVSFYNNEISEKSEIFDDQFSVERPDGSNFTLKIRSTKLEDSAMYFCASRAGGLEADTQYFGPGTRLTVL.

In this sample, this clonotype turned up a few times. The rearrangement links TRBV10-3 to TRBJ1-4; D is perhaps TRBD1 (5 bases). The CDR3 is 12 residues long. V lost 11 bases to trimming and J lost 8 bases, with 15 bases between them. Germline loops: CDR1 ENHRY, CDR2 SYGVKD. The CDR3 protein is CALKGSGEKLFF. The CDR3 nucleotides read TGTGCCCTCAAGGGGTCTGGGGAAAAACTGTTTTTT.

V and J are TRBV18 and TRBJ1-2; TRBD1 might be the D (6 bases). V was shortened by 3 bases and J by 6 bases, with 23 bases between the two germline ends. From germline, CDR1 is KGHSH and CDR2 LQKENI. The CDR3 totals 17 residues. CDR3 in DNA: TGTGCCAGCTCACCTGCCCGGGGGGGACAAATTAAAAATGGCTACACCTTC. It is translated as CASSPARGGQIKNGYTF.

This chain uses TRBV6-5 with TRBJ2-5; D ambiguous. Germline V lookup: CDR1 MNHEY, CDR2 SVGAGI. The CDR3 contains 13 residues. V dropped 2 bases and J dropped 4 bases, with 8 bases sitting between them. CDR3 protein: CASSYRKRETQYF. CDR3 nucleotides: TGTGCCAGCAGTTACCGTAAGAGAGAGACCCAGTACTTC.

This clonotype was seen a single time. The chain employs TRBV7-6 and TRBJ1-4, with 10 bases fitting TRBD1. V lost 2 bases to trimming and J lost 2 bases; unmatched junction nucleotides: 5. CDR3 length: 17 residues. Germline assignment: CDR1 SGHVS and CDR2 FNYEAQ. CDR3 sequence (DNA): TGTGCCAGCAGCTTACGACAGGGGGCAGCGACTAATGAAAAACTGTTTTTT. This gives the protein CASSLRQGAATNEKLFF.

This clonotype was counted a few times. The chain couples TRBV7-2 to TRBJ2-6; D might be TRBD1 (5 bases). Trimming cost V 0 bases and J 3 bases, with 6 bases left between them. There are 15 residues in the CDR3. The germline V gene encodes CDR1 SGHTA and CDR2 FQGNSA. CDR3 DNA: TGTGCCAGCAGCTTAGCGCAGGGTGGGGCCAACGTCCTGACTTTC. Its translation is CASSLAQGGANVLTF.

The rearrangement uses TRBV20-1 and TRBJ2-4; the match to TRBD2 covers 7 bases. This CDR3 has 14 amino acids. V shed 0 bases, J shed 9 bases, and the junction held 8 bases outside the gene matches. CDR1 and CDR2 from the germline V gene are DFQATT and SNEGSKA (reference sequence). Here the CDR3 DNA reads TGCAGTGCTAGAGATTGGCCTAGCGGCGGCATTCAGTACTTC. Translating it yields CSARDWPSGGIQYF.

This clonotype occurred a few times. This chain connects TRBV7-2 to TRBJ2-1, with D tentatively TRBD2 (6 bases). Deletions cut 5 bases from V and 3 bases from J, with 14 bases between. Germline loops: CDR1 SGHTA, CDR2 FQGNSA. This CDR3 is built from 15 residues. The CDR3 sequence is CASSLSGVLYNEQFF. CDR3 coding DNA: TGTGCCAGCAGCCTCTCGGGAGTTCTCTACAATGAGCAGTTCTTC.

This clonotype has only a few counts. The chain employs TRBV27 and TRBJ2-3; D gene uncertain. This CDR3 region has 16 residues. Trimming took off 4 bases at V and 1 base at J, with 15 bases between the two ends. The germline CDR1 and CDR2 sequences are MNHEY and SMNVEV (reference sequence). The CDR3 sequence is CASSSFPGAGTDTQYF. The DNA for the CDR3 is TGTGCCAGCAGTTCCTTCCCCGGTGCGGGCACAGATACGCAGTATTTT.

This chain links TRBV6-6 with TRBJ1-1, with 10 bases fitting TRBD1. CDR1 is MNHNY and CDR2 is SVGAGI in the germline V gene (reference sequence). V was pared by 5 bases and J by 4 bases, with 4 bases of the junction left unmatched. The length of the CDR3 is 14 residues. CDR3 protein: CASSRQGAPTEAFF. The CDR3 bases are TGTGCCAGCAGTAGACAGGGGGCGCCCACTGAAGCTTTCTTT.

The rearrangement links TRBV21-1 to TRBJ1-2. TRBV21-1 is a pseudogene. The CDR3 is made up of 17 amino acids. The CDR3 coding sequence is TGTGCCAGCAGCAAAGGGGATGCTGGTGGCGGATTCTATGGCTACACCTTC. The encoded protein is CASSKGDAGGGFYGYTF.

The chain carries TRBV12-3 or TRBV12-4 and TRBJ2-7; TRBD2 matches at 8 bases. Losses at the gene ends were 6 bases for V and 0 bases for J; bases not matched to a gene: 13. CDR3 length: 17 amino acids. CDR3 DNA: TGTGCCAGCAGCGATGCTTTACTAGCGGCTAGCTCCTACGAGCAGTACTTC. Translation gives CASSDALLAASSYEQYF.

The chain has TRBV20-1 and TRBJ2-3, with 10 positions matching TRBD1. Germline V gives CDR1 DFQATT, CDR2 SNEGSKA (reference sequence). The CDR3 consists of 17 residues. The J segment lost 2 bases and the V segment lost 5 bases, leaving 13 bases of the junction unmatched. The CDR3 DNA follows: TGCAGTGCTCCCCCGCTACCGGGACAGGGGCCCACAGATACGCAGTATTTT. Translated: CSAPPLPGQGPTDTQYF.

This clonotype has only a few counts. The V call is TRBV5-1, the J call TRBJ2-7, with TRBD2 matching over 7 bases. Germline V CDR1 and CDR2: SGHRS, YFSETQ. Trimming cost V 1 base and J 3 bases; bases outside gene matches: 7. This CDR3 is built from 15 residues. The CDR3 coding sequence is TGCGCCAGCAGCTTGATCTGGGGGGGTCTCTACGAGCAGTACTTC. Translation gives CASSLIWGGLYEQYF.

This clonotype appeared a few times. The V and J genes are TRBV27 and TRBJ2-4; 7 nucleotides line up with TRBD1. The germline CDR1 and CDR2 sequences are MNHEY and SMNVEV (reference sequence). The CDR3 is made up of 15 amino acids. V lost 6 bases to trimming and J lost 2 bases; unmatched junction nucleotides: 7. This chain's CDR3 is CASRRDSYSKNIQYF. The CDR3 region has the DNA TGTGCCAGCAGGAGGGACAGTTACTCCAAAAACATTCAGTACTTC.

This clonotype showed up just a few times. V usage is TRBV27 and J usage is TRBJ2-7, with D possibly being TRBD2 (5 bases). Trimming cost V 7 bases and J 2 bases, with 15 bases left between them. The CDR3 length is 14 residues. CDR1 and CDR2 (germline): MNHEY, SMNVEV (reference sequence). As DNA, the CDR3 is TGTGCCAGCAACCCGGACTCGCTCACCTACGAGCAGTACTTC. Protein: CASNPDSLTYEQYF.